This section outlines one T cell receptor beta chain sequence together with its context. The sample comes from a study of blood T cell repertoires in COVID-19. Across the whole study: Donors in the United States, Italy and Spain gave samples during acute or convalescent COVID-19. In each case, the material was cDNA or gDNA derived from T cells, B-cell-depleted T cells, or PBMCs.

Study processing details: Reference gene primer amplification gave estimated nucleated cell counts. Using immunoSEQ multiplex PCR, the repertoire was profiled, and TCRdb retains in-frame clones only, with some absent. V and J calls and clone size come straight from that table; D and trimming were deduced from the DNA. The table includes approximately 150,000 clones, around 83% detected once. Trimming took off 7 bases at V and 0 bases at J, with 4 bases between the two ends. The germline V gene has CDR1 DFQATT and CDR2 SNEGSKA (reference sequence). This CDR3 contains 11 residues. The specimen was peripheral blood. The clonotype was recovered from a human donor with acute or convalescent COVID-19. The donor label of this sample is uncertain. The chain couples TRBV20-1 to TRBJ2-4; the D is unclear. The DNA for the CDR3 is TGCAGTGTCATAGCCAAAAACATTCAGTACTTC. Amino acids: CSVIAKNIQYF.